Below, 8 T cell receptor beta chains from the same sample are listed, as sequenced in a study of a mutant IDH1 vaccine in newly diagnosed glioma. Time point in this sample: baseline, week 1 (first vaccination visit). As to treatment: pre-vaccination baseline after standard-of-care therapy. The repertoire was sequenced with immunoSEQ multiplex PCR; TCRdb's copy has only in-frame clones and lacks some. The data hold roughly 16,000 clones, with 70% to 80% observed a single time. This sample comprised PBMCs, obtained from a glioma patient treated with radiotherapy, temozolomide or both. All receptors derive from a middle-aged man with glioma.

This rearrangement joins TRBV4-1 to TRBJ2-3; 7 bases agree with TRBD2. Per the germline V gene, CDR1 is MGHRA and CDR2 is YSYEKL. The trim removed 3 bases at V and 2 bases at J, leaving 5 bases unmatched. This CDR3 has 15 residues. CDR3 sequence: CASSHPSGNTDTQYF. The CDR3, as DNA: TGCGCCAGCAGCCACCCTAGCGGAAACACAGATACGCAGTATTTT.

In its sample, this clone was seen once. The V gene is TRBV6-1, the J gene TRBJ1-2; 9 bases map to TRBD1. The germline V gene has CDR1 MNHNS and CDR2 SASEGT. V lost 7 bases and J lost 4; bases outside the gene matches: 7. The CDR3 is 14 amino acids. The DNA of the CDR3 is TGTGCCAGCATCCTACAGGGGGCGGGCTATGGCTACACCTTC. The encoded protein is CASILQGAGYGYTF.

In its sample, this clone was seen a few times. The rearrangement links TRBV5-1 to TRBJ2-1, with TRBD2 as a possible D gene (6 bases). Trimming removed 0 bases from V and 0 bases from J, with 10 bases in between. The CDR3 length is 16 residues. Germline CDR1 and CDR2: SGHRS and YFSETQ. The CDR3 DNA follows: TGCGCCAGCAGCTTGGGCGGGGTTTACTCCTACAATGAGCAGTTCTTC. It specifies CASSLGGVYSYNEQFF.

The CDR3 sequence is CASSPRAASYNSPLHF. As DNA, the CDR3 is TGTGCCAGCAGCCCCCGGGCAGCATCCTATAATTCACCCCTCCACTTT. This rearrangement joins TRBV7-2 to TRBJ1-6; D is uncertain. The V end was cut by 5 bases, the J end by 1 base, with 12 bases between. The germline CDR1 and CDR2 sequences are SGHTA and FQGNSA. CDR3 length: 16 residues.

This clone came up once. V gene TRBV7-8 combines with J gene TRBJ1-2, with D unresolved. Trimming cost V 4 bases and J 4 bases, with 10 bases left between them. Germline V lookup: CDR1 SGHVS, CDR2 FQNEAQ. This CDR3 spans 13 amino acids. CDR3 residues: CASSYTDLYGYTF. CDR3 DNA sequence: TGTGCCAGCAGCTATACGGACCTCTATGGCTACACCTTC.

This CDR3 is CASSLRDYGYEQYF. In DNA form, the CDR3 reads TGTGCCAGCAGCTTACGGGACTACGGCTACGAGCAGTACTTC. The chain uses TRBV7-1 and TRBJ2-7, with TRBD2 matching over 7 bases. TRBV7-1 falls under the ORF class, with uncertain function. This CDR3 spans 14 amino acids. The junction had 6 bases not matched to a gene; V was cut back by 4 bases and J by 3 bases.

The genes are TRBV19 and TRBJ2-5; 11 nucleotides line up with TRBD2. Trimming at V came to 5 bases and at J to 3 bases, leaving 8 bases not matched to a gene. The CDR3 is 16 amino acids. Germline V gene sequence: CDR1 LNHDA, CDR2 SQIVND (reference sequence). CDR3 coding DNA: TGTGCCAGTAGTTTAGCGGGAGGGCCGAAGAAAGAGACCCAGTACTTC. Its protein is CASSLAGGPKKETQYF.

The V and J genes are TRBV6-5 and TRBJ2-7; TRBD1 is a possible D gene (5 bases). CDR3 length: 14 residues. Per germline, CDR1 MNHEY and CDR2 SVGAGI. V lost 2 bases and J 0 bases, leaving 8 bases between the germline ends. CDR3 sequence: CASSYGASSYEQYF. The CDR3 DNA follows: TGTGCCAGCAGTTACGGGGCCTCCTCCTACGAGCAGTACTTC.